This TCR beta chain was recovered during a study of shared clonotypes between healthy human individuals. The wider study: Participating donors consisted of two women and a few men aged 18 to 49. The plates for each donor numbered three CD4 naive, three CD4 memory, two CD8 naive and one CD8 memory.

Comment on this clone: Its cognate antigen is unknown.

CD45RO-negative CD8 cells positively selected for CCR7 made up the naive population, which excluded terminally differentiated effector memory CD45RA+ cells. General observations from the study: Among the subsets, naive ones generally showed larger estimated richness than memory ones. Generation of non-shared clonotypes was less probable than generation of clonotypes shared by all four donors.

CDR1 and CDR2 from the germline V gene are MNHNY and SVGAGI (reference sequence). V shed 2 bases and J 6 bases; nucleotides not matched to a gene: 3. CDR3 length: 13 amino acids. The table came from immunoSEQ multiplex PCR; TCRdb's copy has only in-frame clones and leaves some out. This sample has around 2.1 million clones, with about 93% found just once. V and J are TRBV6-6 and TRBJ2-7, with TRBD1 matching 8 bases. The receptor comes from a man aged 18-30 years in good health. Some clones in this sample may be carry-over from other donors' samples. Sequenced input: naive CD8+ T cells from PBMCs. CDR3 loop: CASSYADRGEQYF. The DNA for the CDR3 is TGTGCCAGCAGTTACGCAGACAGGGGCGAGCAGTACTTC.